The T cell receptor (beta chain) under discussion was sequenced for a study of T cell responses to AZD1222 COVID-19 vaccine. The study, taken as a whole, reports: Close to half of all spike-specific TCRs reportedly target regions of the variants that are unmutated. Only a handful of AZD1222 recipients, more than 5 in all, had baseline seropositivity. Donors were chiefly white British, with a greater number of females, and clonal diversity was perhaps underestimated.

Libraries were prepared by immunoSEQ multiplex PCR; TCRdb keeps only in-frame clonotypes and omits some of them. The table has some 150,000 clones, 90% to 95% seen once. Germline values: CDR1 MNHNY, CDR2 SVGAGI (reference sequence). V gave up 6 bases and J gave up 3 bases; unmatched junction bases: 7. The CDR3 totals 15 residues. On this clone itself: Its matching antigen is unknown.

The material was peripheral blood, obtained 28 days after the second AZD1222 dose. This sequence was found in an adult who received the AZD1222 COVID-19 vaccine. The V and J genes are TRBV6-6 and TRBJ1-5; 8 nucleotides agree with TRBD1. CDR3 amino acids: CASRPWTGNNQPQHF. The CDR3 DNA follows: TGTGCCAGCAGGCCTTGGACAGGGAACAATCAGCCCCAGCATTTT.